Detailed here is one T cell receptor beta chain. What it binds is unknown. These data originate in a study of T cell repertoires in cytomegalovirus infection. Study-wide background: Alongside well-studied HLA-B-restricted CMV epitopes, recently identified HLA-C-restricted CMV epitopes were also used. Study-level points and caveats: Summed frequency of shared TCR beta families picked out CMV carriers who also had the relevant HLA.

Germline V gives CDR1 MDHEN, CDR2 SYDVKM. The CDR3 covers 14 residues. The V gene lost 4 bases and the J gene lost 2 bases, with 11 bases spanning the gap. From the reads, TCRdb called clonotypes with MiXCR, one entry per CDR3 protein. The table records around 310,000 distinct CDR3 sequences, around 29% of them present only once. The V call is TRBV28, the J call TRBJ1-1, with D tentatively TRBD1 (6 bases). This TCR was recovered from a human donor in good health (CMV status not recorded). Some clones in this sample may be carry-over from other donors' samples. The source was cultured PBMCs, collected from culture after CMV antigen stimulation. The CDR3 spells CASSYSTGNTEAFF. CDR3 nucleotides: TGTGCCAGCAGTTATTCGACAGGAAACACTGAAGCTTTCTTT.